These T cell receptor beta chains were read from a single sample in a study of CD8 T cells in ankylosing spondylitis. MiXCR was run by TCRdb on the 5' RACE reads, yielding one entry per CDR3 protein. The sample shows over 100,000 distinct CDR3 sequences, 7% of them seen only once. The material sequenced was blood, either unsorted or a sorted T cell fraction (not recorded which). These receptors were collected from a male donor with ankylosing spondylitis or in good health (not recorded which). The CDR3 runs from the conserved cysteine through the conserved F or W. D genes are given only for firm matches. The size entry is marked missing in some rows and otherwise reads once, few, many or a size class.

j_gene: TRBJ2-1
v_gene: TRBV10-3
d_gene: TRBD1
abundance: few
CDR3aa: CATWDRNYNEQFF
CDR3nt: TGTGCCACCTGGGACAGAAACTACAATGAGCAGTTCTTC

j_gene: TRBJ2-1
v_gene: TRBV5-1
d_gene: NA
abundance: many
CDR3aa: CASSPNSHTDNEQFF
CDR3nt: TGCGCCAGCAGCCCCAACTCACACACGGACAATGAGCAGTTCTTC

j_gene: TRBJ2-7
v_gene: TRBV28
d_gene: NA
abundance: many
CDR3aa: CASCGGGFYEQYF
CDR3nt: TGTGCCAGCTGCGGCGGGGGCTTCTACGAGCAGTACTTC

j_gene: TRBJ2-3
v_gene: TRBV27
d_gene: TRBD2
abundance: many
CDR3aa: CASSLLAGANPSTDTQYF
CDR3nt: TGTGCCAGCAGTCTACTAGCGGGGGCAAACCCGAGCACAGATACGCAGTATTTT

j_gene: TRBJ2-1
v_gene: TRBV11-1
d_gene: TRBD2
abundance: many
CDR3aa: CASSWVPKQGLAGVGEQFF
CDR3nt: TGTGCCAGCAGCTGGGTGCCCAAACAAGGACTAGCGGGAGTAGGTGAGCAGTTCTTC

j_gene: TRBJ1-2
v_gene: TRBV7-6
d_gene: NA
abundance: NA
CDR3aa: CASSLSGYGYTF
CDR3nt: TGTGCCAGCAGCTTATCTGGCTATGGCTACACCTTC

j_gene: TRBJ2-3
v_gene: TRBV5-1
d_gene: TRBD2
abundance: many
CDR3aa: CASSLMTSGGLTDTQYF
CDR3nt: TGCGCCAGCAGCTTGATGACTAGCGGGGGGCTCACAGATACGCAGTATTTT

j_gene: TRBJ2-3
v_gene: TRBV12-3/TRBV12-4
d_gene: NA
abundance: many
CDR3aa: CASSLNSGLPSTDTQYF
CDR3nt: TGTGCCAGCAGTTTGAATTCCGGATTACCTAGCACAGATACGCAGTATTTT

j_gene: TRBJ2-4
v_gene: TRBV20-1
d_gene: TRBD1
abundance: many
CDR3aa: CSASPQGSSIQYF
CDR3nt: TGCAGTGCTAGTCCACAGGGGTCGAGCATTCAGTACTTC

j_gene: TRBJ2-3
v_gene: TRBV20-1
d_gene: NA
abundance: many
CDR3aa: CSASGTGGRVADTQYF
CDR3nt: TGCAGTGCTAGCGGGACGGGGGGCCGCGTAGCAGATACGCAGTATTTT

j_gene: TRBJ2-2
v_gene: TRBV19
d_gene: NA
abundance: many
CDR3aa: CASSIGGMNTGELFF
CDR3nt: TGTGCCAGTAGTATAGGGGGCATGAACACCGGGGAGCTGTTTTTT

j_gene: TRBJ1-2
v_gene: TRBV12-3/TRBV12-4
d_gene: NA
abundance: many
CDR3aa: CASTIVRSPNYGYTF
CDR3nt: TGTGCCAGCACCATAGTTAGGTCCCCTAACTATGGCTACACCTTC

j_gene: TRBJ2-1
v_gene: TRBV4-3
d_gene: NA
abundance: many
CDR3aa: CASSQQGYNEQFF
CDR3nt: TGCGCCAGCAGCCAACAGGGATACAATGAGCAGTTCTTC

j_gene: TRBJ2-2
v_gene: TRBV2
d_gene: TRBD1
abundance: many
CDR3aa: CARQTGANTGELFF
CDR3nt: TGTGCCCGCCAGACAGGGGCAAACACCGGGGAGCTGTTTTTT

j_gene: TRBJ2-1
v_gene: TRBV7-9
d_gene: NA
abundance: many
CDR3aa: CASSFPGWNEQFF
CDR3nt: TGTGCCAGCAGCTTCCCGGGGTGGAATGAGCAGTTCTTC

j_gene: TRBJ2-3
v_gene: TRBV29-1
d_gene: TRBD2
abundance: few
CDR3aa: CSITGTSTPDTQYF
CDR3nt: TGCAGCATCACCGGGACTAGCACTCCAGATACGCAGTATTTT

j_gene: TRBJ2-7
v_gene: TRBV5-1
d_gene: TRBD1
abundance: many
CDR3aa: CASSRDRDEQYF
CDR3nt: TGCGCCAGCAGCCGGGACAGAGACGAGCAGTACTTC

j_gene: TRBJ2-3
v_gene: TRBV27
d_gene: NA
abundance: many
CDR3aa: CASTGYGGDTQYF
CDR3nt: TGTGCCAGCACCGGCTACGGGGGCGATACGCAGTATTTT

j_gene: TRBJ2-5
v_gene: TRBV3-1
d_gene: NA
abundance: many
CDR3aa: CASSQDPSLDSETQYF
CDR3nt: TGTGCCAGCAGCCAAGATCCTAGTCTGGATTCGGAGACCCAGTACTTC

j_gene: TRBJ1-2
v_gene: TRBV12-3/TRBV12-4
d_gene: NA
abundance: NA
CDR3aa: CASSFGQGTGYTF
CDR3nt: TGTGCCAGCAGTTTTGGGCAGGGCACCGGCTACACCTTC

j_gene: TRBJ1-2
v_gene: TRBV18
d_gene: NA
abundance: many
CDR3aa: CASSRQDPSYGYTF
CDR3nt: TGTGCCAGCTCACGACAGGACCCTTCCTATGGCTACACCTTC

j_gene: TRBJ2-7
v_gene: TRBV6-2/TRBV6-3
d_gene: NA
abundance: many
CDR3aa: CASGRGDEQYF
CDR3nt: TGTGCCAGCGGGAGAGGCGACGAGCAGTACTTC

j_gene: TRBJ2-5
v_gene: TRBV4-1
d_gene: NA
abundance: NA
CDR3aa: CASSRPATQGRETQYF
CDR3nt: TGCGCCAGCAGCCGACCAGCTACGCAGGGTCGAGAGACCCAGTACTTC

j_gene: TRBJ2-1
v_gene: TRBV12-3/TRBV12-4
d_gene: TRBD2
abundance: many
CDR3aa: CASSRTSANYNEQFF
CDR3nt: TGTGCCAGCAGCCGGACTAGCGCAAACTACAATGAGCAGTTCTTC

j_gene: TRBJ2-5
v_gene: TRBV5-1
d_gene: TRBD1
abundance: many
CDR3aa: CASSSGQGLETQYF
CDR3nt: TGCGCCAGCAGCTCGGGACAGGGACTGGAGACCCAGTACTTC

j_gene: TRBJ1-1
v_gene: TRBV10-3
d_gene: TRBD1
abundance: many
CDR3aa: CAIRGDRDTEAFF
CDR3nt: TGTGCCATCAGGGGCGACAGGGACACTGAAGCTTTCTTT

j_gene: TRBJ2-2
v_gene: TRBV20-1
d_gene: NA
abundance: many
CDR3aa: CSAPGGSGELFF
CDR3nt: TGCAGTGCCCCCGGCGGGTCCGGGGAGCTGTTTTTT